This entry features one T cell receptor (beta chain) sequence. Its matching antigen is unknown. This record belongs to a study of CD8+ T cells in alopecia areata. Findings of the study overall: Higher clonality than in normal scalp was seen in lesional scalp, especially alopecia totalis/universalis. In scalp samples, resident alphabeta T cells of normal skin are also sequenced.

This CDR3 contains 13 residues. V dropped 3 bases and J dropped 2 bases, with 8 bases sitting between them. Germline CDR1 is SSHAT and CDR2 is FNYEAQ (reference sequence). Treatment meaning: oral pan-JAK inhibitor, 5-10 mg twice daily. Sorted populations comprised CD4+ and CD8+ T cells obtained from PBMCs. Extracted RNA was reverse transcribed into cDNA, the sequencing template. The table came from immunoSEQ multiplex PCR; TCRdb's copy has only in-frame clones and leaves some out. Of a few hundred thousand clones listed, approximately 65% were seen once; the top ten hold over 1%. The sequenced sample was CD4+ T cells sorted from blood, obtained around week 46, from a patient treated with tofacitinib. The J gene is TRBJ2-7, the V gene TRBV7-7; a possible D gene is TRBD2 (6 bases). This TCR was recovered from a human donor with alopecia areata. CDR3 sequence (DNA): TGTGCCAGCAGCTTCGGGGAGGCCTACGAGCAGTACTTC. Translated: CASSFGEAYEQYF.